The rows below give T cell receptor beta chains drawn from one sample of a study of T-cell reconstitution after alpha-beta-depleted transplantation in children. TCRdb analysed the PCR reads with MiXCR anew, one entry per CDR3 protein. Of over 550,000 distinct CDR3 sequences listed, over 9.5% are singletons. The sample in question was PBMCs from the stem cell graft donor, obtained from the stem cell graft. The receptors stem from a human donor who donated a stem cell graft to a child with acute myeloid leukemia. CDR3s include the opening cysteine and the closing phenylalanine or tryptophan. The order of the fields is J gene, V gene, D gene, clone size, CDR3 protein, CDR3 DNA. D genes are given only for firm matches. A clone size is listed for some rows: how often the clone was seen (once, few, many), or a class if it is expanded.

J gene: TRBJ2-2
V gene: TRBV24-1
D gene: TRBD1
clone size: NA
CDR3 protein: CATRAGQGNTGELFF
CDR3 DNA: TGTGCCACCAGGGCCGGACAGGGGAACACCGGGGAGCTGTTTTTT

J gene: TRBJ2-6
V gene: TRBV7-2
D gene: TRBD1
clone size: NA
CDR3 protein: CASSRRQGTSGANVLTF
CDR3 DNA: TGTGCCAGCAGCAGAAGACAGGGTACTTCTGGGGCCAACGTCCTGACTTTC

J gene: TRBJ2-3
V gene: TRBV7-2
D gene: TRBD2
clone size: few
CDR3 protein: CASSRTRWGGTDTQYF
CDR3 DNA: TGTGCCAGCAGCCGGACTAGGTGGGGGGGCACAGATACGCAGTATTTT

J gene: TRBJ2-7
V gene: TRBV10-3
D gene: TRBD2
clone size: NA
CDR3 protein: CAISESRRTSGYEQYF
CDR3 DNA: TGTGCCATCAGTGAGTCGAGACGGACTAGCGGCTACGAGCAGTACTTC

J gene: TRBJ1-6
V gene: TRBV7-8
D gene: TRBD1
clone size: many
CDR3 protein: CASSSTGVNSPLHF
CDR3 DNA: TGTGCCAGCAGCTCTACAGGGGTTAATTCACCCCTCCACTTT

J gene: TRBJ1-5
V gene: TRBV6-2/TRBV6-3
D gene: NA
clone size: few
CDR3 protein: CASSTGAQPQHF
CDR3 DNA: TGTGCCAGCAGTACTGGCGCTCAGCCCCAGCATTTT

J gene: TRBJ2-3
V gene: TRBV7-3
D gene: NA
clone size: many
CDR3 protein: CASSLRGALADTQYF
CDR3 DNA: TGTGCCAGCAGCTTACGGGGGGCACTCGCAGATACGCAGTATTTT

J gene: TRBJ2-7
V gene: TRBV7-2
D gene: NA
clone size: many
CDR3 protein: CASSFPGSYEQYF
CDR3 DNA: TGTGCCAGCAGCTTCCCCGGGAGCTACGAGCAGTACTTC

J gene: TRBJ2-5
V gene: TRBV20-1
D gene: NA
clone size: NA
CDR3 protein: CSGDRETQYF
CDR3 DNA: TGCAGTGGGGATAGGGAGACCCAGTACTTC

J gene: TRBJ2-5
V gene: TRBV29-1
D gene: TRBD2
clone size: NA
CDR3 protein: CSFITSGRETQYF
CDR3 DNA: TGCAGTTTCATTACTAGCGGGAGGGAGACCCAGTACTTC